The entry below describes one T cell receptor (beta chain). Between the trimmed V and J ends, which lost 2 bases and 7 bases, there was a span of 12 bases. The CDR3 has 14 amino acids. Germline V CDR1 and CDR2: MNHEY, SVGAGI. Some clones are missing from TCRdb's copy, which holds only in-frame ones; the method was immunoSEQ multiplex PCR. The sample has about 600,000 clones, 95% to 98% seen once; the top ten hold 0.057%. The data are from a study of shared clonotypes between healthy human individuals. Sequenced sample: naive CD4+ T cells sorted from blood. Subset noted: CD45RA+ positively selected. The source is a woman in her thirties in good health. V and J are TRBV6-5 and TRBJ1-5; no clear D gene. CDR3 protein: CASSYARGRQPQHF. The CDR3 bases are TGTGCCAGCAGTTACGCGCGGGGAAGGCAGCCCCAGCATTTT.